The 31 T cell receptor beta chains below all came from one sample that was sequenced in a study of PD-L1 blockade in urothelial cancer. Stated time point: pretreatment peripheral blood. Here immunoSEQ multiplex PCR was the method, and the copy in TCRdb shows in-frame clones only, minus some. The sample yields more than 55,000 clones, roughly four fifths seen once. The sample in question was PBMCs, obtained around atezolizumab (anti-PD-L1) treatment. These receptors came from a man in his 70s with urothelial cancer.

The V and J genes are TRBV5-1 and TRBJ2-7; D may be TRBD1 (6 bases). V was shortened by 4 bases and J by 1 base, with 15 bases between the two germline ends. Germline lookup yields CDR1 SGHRS and CDR2 YFSETQ. This CDR3 is built from 15 residues. CDR3 protein: CASSTGTTVSYEQYF. As DNA, the CDR3 is TGCGCCAGCAGCACCGGGACAACTGTTTCCTACGAGCAGTACTTC.

This chain connects TRBV20-1 to TRBJ2-3; no reliable D call. Trimming took off 3 bases at V and 6 bases at J, with 7 bases between the two ends. The CDR3 covers 11 residues. Germline V gives CDR1 DFQATT, CDR2 SNEGSKA (reference sequence). CDR3 sequence: CSASNEDTQYF. In DNA, the CDR3 is TGCAGTGCTAGTAATGAGGATACGCAGTATTTT.

The V gene is TRBV5-4, the J gene TRBJ2-4, with 12 positions matching TRBD1. The CDR3 is 15 residues long. The germline V gene encodes CDR1 SGHNT and CDR2 YYREEE (reference sequence). The junction had 7 bases not matched to a gene; V was cut back by 4 bases and J by 8 bases. The CDR3 spells CASSPSGQGAYIQYF. In nucleotides, the CDR3 is TGTGCCAGCAGCCCCTCGGGACAGGGGGCTTACATTCAGTACTTC.

The chain combines TRBV6-5 with TRBJ2-1, with D possibly being TRBD2 (7 bases). Trimming took 0 bases from V and 6 from J, leaving 15 bases between them. The CDR3 contains 16 residues. Per germline, CDR1 MNHEY and CDR2 SVGAGI. CDR3 residues: CASSYSNKGGFNEQFF. CDR3 bases: TGTGCCAGCAGTTACTCGAATAAGGGGGGGTTCAATGAGCAGTTCTTC.

V usage is TRBV5-1 and J usage is TRBJ2-3, with 8 bases lining up with TRBD2. Germline loops: CDR1 SGHRS, CDR2 YFSETQ. Trimming cost V 10 bases and J 1 base; bases outside gene matches: 8. The length of the CDR3 is 14 residues. Here the CDR3 DNA reads TGCGCCGGCACCGGGAGGGCCGGCACAGATACGCAGTATTTT. Amino acids: CAGTGRAGTDTQYF.

For this clone: The junction differs from germline at one of its ends, possibly a read error. This sequence joins TRBV7-9 and TRBJ1-1; 7 bases agree with TRBD1. This CDR3 has 13 amino acids. Germline V gene sequence: CDR1 SEHNR, CDR2 FQNEAQ (reference sequence). CDR3 residues: CASSLTGNAEAFF. Here the CDR3 DNA reads TGTGCCAGCAGCCTGACAGGGAACGCTGAAGCTTTCTTT.

This clone is termed medium-sized. The rearrangement links TRBV6-1 to TRBJ2-7, with D tentatively TRBD2 (5 bases). V was trimmed by 1 base and J by 6 bases, leaving 13 bases between them. The CDR3 length is 14 residues. Per the germline V gene, CDR1 is MNHNS and CDR2 is SASEGT. CDR3 in amino acids: CASSEVVEGSEQYF. DNA of the CDR3: TGTGCCAGCAGTGAAGTTGTAGAGGGCAGCGAGCAGTACTTC.

The chain uses TRBV19 and TRBJ2-7, with 7 nucleotides matching TRBD1. CDR3 length: 14 residues. CDR1 and CDR2 (germline): LNHDA, SQIVND (reference sequence). The V gene end was trimmed by 6 bases and the J gene end by 6 bases; junction bases not matched to a gene: 11. CDR3 in amino acids: CASSLTTGSGEQYF. The CDR3 nucleotides are TGTGCCAGTAGCCTCACGACAGGGTCGGGCGAGCAGTACTTC.

This chain connects TRBV4-3 to TRBJ1-1; D is uncertain. The CDR3 runs to 14 residues. Germline V gene lookup returns CDR1 LGHNA and CDR2 YSLEER. Trimming stripped 3 bases from V and 0 bases from J, with 8 bases between. The CDR3 region is CASSQGGLNTEAFF. The CDR3 nucleotides are TGCGCCAGCAGCCAGGGAGGGCTGAACACTGAAGCTTTCTTT.

As DNA, the CDR3 is TGTGCCAGCAGTTTCCCCTCAAACGGTGAAGCTTTCTTT. It encodes CASSFPSNGEAFF. This chain joins TRBV28 and TRBJ1-1; D not certain. This CDR3 contains 13 residues. The germline CDR1 and CDR2 sequences are MDHEN and SYDVKM. The V end was cut by 3 bases, the J end by 7 bases, with 12 bases between.

This chain connects TRBV5-8 to TRBJ2-3; 8 bases are shared with TRBD2. Trimming took 0 bases from V and 1 from J; bases not matched to a gene: 10. This CDR3 is 18 amino acids long. Germline values: CDR1 SGHTS, CDR2 YDEGEE. The CDR3 sequence: CASSLGLRGGRGTDTQYF. The CDR3 DNA reads as TGTGCCAGCAGCTTGGGATTACGGGGGGGCCGGGGCACAGATACGCAGTATTTT.

This chain joins TRBV6-1 and TRBJ1-5; unclear D gene. V was clipped by 2 bases and J by 1 base, with 6 bases between them. The V gene's germline CDR1 is MNHNS and CDR2 SASEGT. This CDR3 contains 14 residues. The CDR3 sequence: CASSEPGSNQPQHF. CDR3 coding DNA: TGTGCCAGCAGTGAACCGGGGAGCAATCAGCCCCAGCATTTT.

This chain connects TRBV2 to TRBJ1-3; D perhaps matches TRBD1 (6 bases). Deletions cut 6 bases from V and 0 bases from J, with 12 bases between. This CDR3 has 15 amino acids. Germline assignment: CDR1 SNHLY and CDR2 FYNNEI. The CDR3 is CASSLRDTSGNTIYF. The CDR3 DNA reads TGTGCCAGCAGCCTCCGGGACACCTCTGGAAACACCATATATTTT.

The CDR3 loop reads CATRGRYSNQPQHF. CDR3 DNA sequence: TGTGCCACCAGGGGCCGGTATAGCAATCAGCCCCAGCATTTT. V is TRBV15 and J is TRBJ1-5, with D uncertain. With 6 bases removed from V and 0 bases from J, the gap between germline ends came to 9 bases. Germline CDR1 is LNHNV and CDR2 is YYDKDF (reference sequence). The CDR3 runs 14 residues.

V usage is TRBV5-1 and J usage is TRBJ1-1, with D possibly TRBD1 on 6 matching bases. Germline CDR1 SGHRS, CDR2 YFSETQ. The CDR3 covers 14 residues. Trimming removed 0 bases from V and 6 bases from J, with 12 bases in between. The CDR3 sequence is CASSLADRSAEAFF. The CDR3 nucleotides read TGCGCCAGCAGCTTGGCTGACAGGTCTGCTGAAGCTTTCTTT.

The rearrangement links TRBV5-4 to TRBJ2-3; D gene ambiguous. V was cut by 0 bases and J by 1 base, with 6 bases left in between. Germline V gene sequence: CDR1 SGHNT, CDR2 YYREEE (reference sequence). The CDR3 sequence is 14 residues long. This chain's CDR3 is CASSLELGTDTQYF. The CDR3 nucleotides are TGTGCCAGCAGCTTGGAACTTGGCACAGATACGCAGTATTTT.

The rearrangement links TRBV7-8 to TRBJ1-6; D is uncertain. Trimming shortened V by 0 bases and J by 4 bases, and 7 bases separated the two germline ends. Per the germline V gene, CDR1 is SGHVS and CDR2 is FQNEAQ. The CDR3 has 15 amino acids. The CDR3 reads CASSLASGYNSPLHF. The CDR3, as DNA: TGTGCCAGCAGCTTAGCGTCGGGGTATAATTCACCCCTCCACTTT.

The chain combines TRBV5-4 with TRBJ2-5, with TRBD2 matching 9 bases. Germline V gives CDR1 SGHNT, CDR2 YYREEE (reference sequence). This CDR3 is built from 16 residues. With 0 bases clipped from V and 5 bases from J, the junction kept 8 bases outside the gene matches. The DNA of the CDR3 is TGTGCCAGCAGCTTGGAAGTGGGTAGCGGGGGTGAGACCCAGTACTTC. This gives the protein CASSLEVGSGGETQYF.

This clone appeared once. The chain couples TRBV7-2 to TRBJ2-6; D is unclear. This CDR3 has 15 amino acids. With 1 base removed from V and 0 bases from J, the gap between germline ends came to 4 bases. CDR1 SGHTA and CDR2 FQGNSA come from the germline V gene. Written as DNA, the CDR3 is TGTGCCAGCAGCTTAGTCGGCTCTGGGGCCAACGTCCTGACTTTC. Amino acid sequence: CASSLVGSGANVLTF.

This sequence joins TRBV29-1 and TRBJ1-4; D is uncertain. V was trimmed by 7 bases and J by 8 bases, leaving 11 bases between them. This CDR3 comprises 11 residues. Germline V CDR1 and CDR2: SQVTM, ANQGSEA. CDR3 in amino acids: CSAGEYEKLFF. The CDR3 bases are TGCAGCGCCGGGGAGTACGAAAAACTGTTTTTT. Together with reference TRBV29-1 and TRBJ1-4, the CDR3 gives the full variable domain: SAVISQKPSRDICQRGTSLTIQCQVDSQVTMMFWYRQQPGQSLTLIATANQGSEATYESGFVIDKFPISRPNLTFSTLTVSNMSPEDSSIYLCSAGEYEKLFFGSGTQLSVL.

This chain links TRBV27 with TRBJ2-1; 11 positions match TRBD2. The junction had 3 bases not matched to a gene; V was cut back by 0 bases and J by 2 bases. Germline CDR1 reads MNHEY; CDR2 reads SMNVEV (reference sequence). The CDR3 spans 17 residues. The CDR3 DNA reads TGTGCCAGCAGTTTATCGGTTAGCGGGAGGGCCTACAATGAGCAGTTCTTC. It yields the protein CASSLSVSGRAYNEQFF.

V usage is TRBV2 and J usage is TRBJ1-1; 8 bases fit TRBD1. Per the germline V gene, CDR1 is SNHLY and CDR2 is FYNNEI. This CDR3 has 15 amino acids. V dropped 4 bases and J dropped 7; count of bases not matched to a gene: 11. The CDR3 spells CASSVWQGARGEAFF. The CDR3 DNA reads as TGTGCCAGCAGTGTATGGCAGGGGGCTCGCGGTGAAGCTTTCTTT.

This clone has a single count. V gene TRBV5-6 combines with J gene TRBJ2-3; no firm D call. V lost 4 bases and J 0 bases, leaving 12 bases between the germline ends. The CDR3 covers 15 residues. The germline V gene has CDR1 SGHDT and CDR2 YYEEEE. CDR3 sequence: CASSLERESTDTQYF. The CDR3 coding sequence is TGTGCCAGCAGCCTGGAAAGAGAGAGCACAGATACGCAGTATTTT.

The chain has TRBV2 and TRBJ1-4; tentative D call: TRBD1 (6 bases). V lost 3 bases, J lost 4 bases, and 12 bases lay in between. There are 15 residues in the CDR3. Germline values: CDR1 SNHLY, CDR2 FYNNEI. The CDR3 protein is CASSDRGTRNEKLFF. As DNA, the CDR3 is TGTGCCAGCAGTGACCGTGGGACACGTAATGAAAAACTGTTTTTT.

The V gene is TRBV28, the J gene TRBJ1-1; D remains unclear. V lost 6 bases to trimming and J lost 2 bases, with 10 bases between them. The CDR3 has 13 residues. Germline V lookup: CDR1 MDHEN, CDR2 SYDVKM. CDR3 nucleotide sequence: TGTGCCAGCAGCTACACAGATAACACTGAAGCTTTCTTT. It specifies CASSYTDNTEAFF.

The V call is TRBV10-3, the J call TRBJ1-3, with a weak D call TRBD1 (5 bases). Germline CDR1 reads ENHRY; CDR2 reads SYGVKD. This CDR3 has 15 residues. V lost 11 bases to trimming and J lost 6 bases, with 23 bases between them. The CDR3 sequence: CASSSTEKLENTIYF. CDR3 DNA: TGTGCCTCGTCATCGACAGAAAAGCTGGAAAACACCATATATTTT.

This chain links TRBV5-1 with TRBJ1-1; a weak D match, TRBD1 (5 bases). The CDR3 has 16 amino acids. Trimming removed 5 bases from V and 0 bases from J, with 17 bases in between. Germline V gene sequence: CDR1 SGHRS, CDR2 YFSETQ. CDR3 protein: CASRYDSQGMNTEAFF. For the CDR3, the DNA is TGCGCCAGCAGATACGACAGTCAGGGAATGAACACTGAAGCTTTCTTT.

This chain connects TRBV2 to TRBJ2-7, with 11 bases aligning to TRBD2. The V gene end was trimmed by 7 bases and the J gene end by 2 bases; junction bases not matched to a gene: 10. Germline values: CDR1 SNHLY, CDR2 FYNNEI. CDR3 length: 16 amino acids. The CDR3 region has the DNA TGTGCCAGCAACCAATGGGGGACTAGCGGAACCTACGAGCAGTACTTC. Translated, it gives CASNQWGTSGTYEQYF.

This clone appeared a few times. The rearrangement links TRBV7-9 to TRBJ1-5; 8 nucleotides match TRBD1. After removal of 4 bases from V and 6 bases from J, the junction contained 5 bases not matched to a gene. The V gene's germline CDR1 is SEHNR and CDR2 FQNEAQ (reference sequence). The CDR3 covers 14 residues. The CDR3 DNA sequence: TGTGCCAGCAGCTCCGGGACAGGATTTCAGCCCCAGCATTTT. Its protein product is CASSSGTGFQPQHF.

The chain recombines TRBV4-1 with TRBJ1-1; D unresolved. V was cut by 5 bases and J by 1 base, with 11 bases left in between. The CDR3 has 14 amino acids. Per the germline V gene, CDR1 is MGHRA and CDR2 is YSYEKL. CDR3 sequence (DNA): TGCGCCAGCAGCGTGGCCGGCGGGAACACTGAAGCTTTCTTT. Translation gives CASSVAGGNTEAFF.

CDR3 sequence reads: CASSVALAGADEQFF. The CDR3 nucleotides are TGTGCCAGCAGCGTAGCCTTGGCGGGCGCGGATGAGCAGTTCTTC. The rearrangement uses TRBV9 and TRBJ2-1; D possibly corresponds to TRBD2 (5 bases). The germline gives CDR1 SGDLS, CDR2 YYNGEE. This CDR3 region has 15 residues. Trimming took 0 bases from V and 8 from J, leaving 15 bases between them.